This T cell receptor (beta chain) was documented in a study of shared clonotypes between healthy human individuals. Whole-study context: Each donor contributed plates that comprised three CD4 naive, three CD4 memory, two CD8 naive and one CD8 memory. Study results and caveats: Roughly 4.6% of naive CD4 clonotypes were common to a few donors.

From germline, CDR1 is DFQATT and CDR2 SNEGSKA (reference sequence). V shed 2 bases and J shed 5 bases, with 7 bases lying between them. The CDR3 is made up of 11 amino acids. The table came from immunoSEQ multiplex PCR; TCRdb's copy has only in-frame clones and leaves some out. The sample has 1,100,000 or so clones, about 84% seen once. There are a few counts of this clone. Its antigen is unknown. The TCR was taken from a man younger than 35 in good health. Some clones in this sample may be carry-over from other donors' samples. Sequencing was done on a sample of memory CD4+ T cells from PBMCs. As to subset: CD45RA-negative fraction. The chain links TRBV20-1 to TRBJ2-7; maybe TRBD1 (5 bases). The CDR3 sequence: CSARKGNEQYF. In nucleotides, the CDR3 is TGCAGTGCTAGAAAGGGGAACGAGCAGTACTTC.